This paragraph reports one TCR beta chain. There is no known antigen for this receptor. Base qualities were left out, and no much larger clone turns up one base away. This sample is part of a study of OX40 agonist ivuxolimab in advanced cancers. Study-wide context: Ivuxolimab, which targeted the costimulatory receptor OX40 (CD134), was an agonistic, fully human IgG2 monoclonal antibody. Intravenous ivuxolimab was administered to patients every 2 weeks at six dose levels: 0.01, 0.1, 0.3, 1.5, 3 and 10 mg/kg. Among the roughly 50 dose-escalation patients, roughly 20 had hepatocellular carcinoma, some 15 melanoma, 9 renal cell carcinoma and 9 head and neck cancer. The dose-escalation cohort was 82.7% male with a mean age of approximately 59 years, ranging from roughly 20 to 80. Prior anti-PD-1, anti-PD-L1 or anti-CTLA-4 therapy was permitted, and 40% of dose-escalation patients had received checkpoint inhibitors. Partial responses occurred in three dose-escalation patients: two with cutaneous melanoma and one with hepatocellular carcinoma. The point of sequencing TCRbeta in the periphery was to test whether ivuxolimab changed TCR sequence diversity and drove clonal T-cell expansion. The paper covers the monotherapy dose-escalation part of the phase I ivuxolimab trial, which included N ≈ 54 patients. Study-wide findings and limitations: Antigen specificity was not determined for the clonally expanded peripheral T cells. In the 0.1-3.0 mg/kg groups, partial responders were among the patients with the lowest normalized peripheral clonal expansion, particularly in CD8+ T cells. Low levels of normalized T-cell clonal expansion were also seen in some patients who did not respond. At doses of 0.1 to 3.0 mg/kg, clonal expansion of both CD4+ and CD8+ blood T cells was observed from baseline to week 6. After ivuxolimab, CD8+ T cells had more expanded clones than CD4+ T cells on average.

Patients with autoimmune disease history or receiving systemic immunosuppression were excluded from the trial. Peripheral blood for TCR sequencing was collected from all dose cohorts at baseline, on cycle 4 day 1, and on cycle 7 day 1. Samples came from an open-label, multicenter, first-in-human phase I dose-escalation trial of ivuxolimab. Adults with locally advanced or metastatic melanoma, renal cell, hepatocellular, or head and neck squamous cell carcinoma were enrolled in the trial. Before TCR sequencing, CD4+ T cells and CD8+ T cells were sorted from peripheral blood as separate populations. For sequencing of the TCRbeta CDR3 region, genomic DNA was extracted from the sorted cells. TCRbeta CDR3 regions were sequenced using the immunoSEQ Assay. Held by TCRdb, this immuneACCESS table contains in-frame sequences only and omits some clones. Under half of the omission traces to an unresolved V gene where checked; the cause of the rest is unknown. For this sample the table gives roughly 48,000 clones, of which 70% to 85% were detected only once. The ten most abundant clones make up around 1.1% of the sample.

V is pruned by 6 bases and J by 5 bases, leaving 7 bases of the junction without a gene match. The CDR3 numbers 14 residues from cysteine through phenylalanine. Only the CDR3 portion is preserved as DNA: 42 bases, with reading frame beginning at the first base. The germline V gene provides CDR1 ENHRY and CDR2 SYGVKD. The rearrangement joined TRBV10-3 to TRBJ2-3, with 8 central nucleotides matching TRBD1. The sample was CD4+ or CD8+ T cells sorted from blood, taken in a trial of the OX40 agonist ivuxolimab. This TCR came from an adult with an advanced solid tumor such as melanoma, head and neck, liver or kidney cancer. The CDR3 in this case is CAISAGGAGDTQYF. The DNA sequence is as follows: TGTGCCATCAGCGCAGGGGGCGCAGGAGATACGCAGTATTTT.